One sample yielded the 10 T cell receptor beta chains listed below, sequenced in a study of blood T cell repertoires in COVID-19. The data were produced by immunoSEQ multiplex PCR, yet TCRdb's version contains in-frame clones alone and is incomplete. The sample lists some 260,000 clones; around 82% were seen once. The sequenced sample consisted of peripheral blood. Every receptor here comes from a woman older than 75 with active or convalescent COVID-19.

V usage is TRBV2 and J usage is TRBJ2-3, with TRBD1 matching over 7 bases. The CDR3 consists of 13 residues. Germline trimming cut 5 bases from V and 3 bases from J; bases unmatched to any gene: 2. The germline CDR1 and CDR2 sequences are SNHLY and FYNNEI. The CDR3 loop reads CASSPDRTDTQYF. The CDR3 DNA reads TGTGCCAGCAGTCCGGACAGGACAGATACGCAGTATTTT. Variable domain in full (rest from reference TRBV2 and TRBJ2-3): EPEVTQTPSHQVTQMGQEVILRCVPISNHLYFYWYRQILGQKVEFLVSFYNNEISEKSEIFDDQFSVERPDGSNFTLKIRSTKLEDSAMYFCASSPDRTDTQYFGPGTRLTVL.

Here the CDR3 DNA reads TGTGCCAGCAGCCGTACAGGGTCCCTAGCCAAAAACATTCAGTACTTC. It translates to CASSRTGSLAKNIQYF. The chain recombines TRBV7-8 with TRBJ2-4, with D possibly matching TRBD1 (6 bases). The CDR3 is 16 residues long. Deletions cut 5 bases from V and 0 bases from J, with 14 bases between. Per germline, CDR1 SGHVS and CDR2 FQNEAQ.

V is TRBV6-6 and J is TRBJ1-1; a weak D match, TRBD1 (5 bases). Deletions cut 7 bases from V and 5 bases from J, with 17 bases between. CDR3 length: 14 residues. Germline assignment: CDR1 MNHNY and CDR2 SVGAGI (reference sequence). The DNA of the CDR3 is TGTGCCAGCACCATGGAGGGGATAAGTACTGAAGCTTTCTTT. Protein sequence: CASTMEGISTEAFF.

This clone was seen a single time. The chain carries TRBV24-1 and TRBJ2-1, with 7 bases fitting TRBD1. The CDR3 consists of 16 residues. V shed 3 bases, J shed 1 base, and the junction held 5 bases outside the gene matches. Looked up from germline, CDR1 is KGHDR and CDR2 is SFDVKD. CDR3 in DNA: TGTGCCACCAGTGATCCGACAGGGTCGTCCTACAATGAGCAGTTCTTC. This codes for CATSDPTGSSYNEQFF.

This chain uses TRBV5-1 with TRBJ1-1, with TRBD1 matching 7 bases. J was trimmed by 1 base and V by 4 bases; bases with no gene match: 4. The germline gives CDR1 SGHRS, CDR2 YFSETQ. The CDR3 is 14 residues long. The CDR3 DNA reads TGCGCCAGCAGCCGGGGACAGCCGAACACTGAAGCTTTCTTT. Translated: CASSRGQPNTEAFF.

With regard to this clone: The junction departs from the called germline gene at one end, perhaps through a read error. The chain recombines TRBV7-7 with TRBJ2-2, with D perhaps matching TRBD1 (6 bases). The germline CDR1 and CDR2 sequences are SSHAT and FNYEAQ (reference sequence). The CDR3 has 15 residues. Here the CDR3 DNA reads TGTGCTAGCAGCCCAACAGGGATCGGGTCCGGGGAGCTGTTTTTT. Protein product: CASSPTGIGSGELFF.

J is TRBJ1-3 and V is TRBV24-1; D uncertain. The germline CDR1 and CDR2 sequences are KGHDR and SFDVKD. The ends were cut back, 2 bases at V and 3 bases at J, with 13 bases in the middle. The CDR3 covers 16 residues. The CDR3 DNA reads TGTGCCACCAGTGATTCCCTGGGCCTGCTTGGAAACACCATATATTTT. Amino acid sequence: CATSDSLGLLGNTIYF.

V and J are TRBV10-3 and TRBJ1-2; weak D call: TRBD1 (6 bases). CDR1 ENHRY and CDR2 SYGVKD come from the germline V gene. V dropped 6 bases and J dropped 10 bases, with 18 bases sitting between them. The CDR3 sequence is 13 residues long. The CDR3 DNA sequence: TGTGCCATCAGCCCGGGGCAGGGGCGAGACTACACCTTC. Protein product: CAISPGQGRDYTF.

The chain joins TRBV2 to TRBJ1-4; the D is unclear. The CDR3 covers 15 residues. V lost 4 bases, J lost 4 bases, and 13 bases lay in between. CDR1 SNHLY and CDR2 FYNNEI come from the germline V gene. The CDR3 nucleotides are TGTGCCAGCAGTGTGTATTCGCCAGTTAATGAAAAACTGTTTTTT. It encodes CASSVYSPVNEKLFF.

The V call is TRBV19, the J call TRBJ2-3; 10 bases agree with TRBD2. Unmatched junction bases numbered 9, after V lost 5 bases and J lost 7 bases. The germline gives CDR1 LNHDA, CDR2 SQIVND (reference sequence). The CDR3 has 15 amino acids. The CDR3 bases are TGTGCCAGTAGTCCCTGGACTAGCGGACCTAATACGCAGTATTTT. It is translated as CASSPWTSGPNTQYF.